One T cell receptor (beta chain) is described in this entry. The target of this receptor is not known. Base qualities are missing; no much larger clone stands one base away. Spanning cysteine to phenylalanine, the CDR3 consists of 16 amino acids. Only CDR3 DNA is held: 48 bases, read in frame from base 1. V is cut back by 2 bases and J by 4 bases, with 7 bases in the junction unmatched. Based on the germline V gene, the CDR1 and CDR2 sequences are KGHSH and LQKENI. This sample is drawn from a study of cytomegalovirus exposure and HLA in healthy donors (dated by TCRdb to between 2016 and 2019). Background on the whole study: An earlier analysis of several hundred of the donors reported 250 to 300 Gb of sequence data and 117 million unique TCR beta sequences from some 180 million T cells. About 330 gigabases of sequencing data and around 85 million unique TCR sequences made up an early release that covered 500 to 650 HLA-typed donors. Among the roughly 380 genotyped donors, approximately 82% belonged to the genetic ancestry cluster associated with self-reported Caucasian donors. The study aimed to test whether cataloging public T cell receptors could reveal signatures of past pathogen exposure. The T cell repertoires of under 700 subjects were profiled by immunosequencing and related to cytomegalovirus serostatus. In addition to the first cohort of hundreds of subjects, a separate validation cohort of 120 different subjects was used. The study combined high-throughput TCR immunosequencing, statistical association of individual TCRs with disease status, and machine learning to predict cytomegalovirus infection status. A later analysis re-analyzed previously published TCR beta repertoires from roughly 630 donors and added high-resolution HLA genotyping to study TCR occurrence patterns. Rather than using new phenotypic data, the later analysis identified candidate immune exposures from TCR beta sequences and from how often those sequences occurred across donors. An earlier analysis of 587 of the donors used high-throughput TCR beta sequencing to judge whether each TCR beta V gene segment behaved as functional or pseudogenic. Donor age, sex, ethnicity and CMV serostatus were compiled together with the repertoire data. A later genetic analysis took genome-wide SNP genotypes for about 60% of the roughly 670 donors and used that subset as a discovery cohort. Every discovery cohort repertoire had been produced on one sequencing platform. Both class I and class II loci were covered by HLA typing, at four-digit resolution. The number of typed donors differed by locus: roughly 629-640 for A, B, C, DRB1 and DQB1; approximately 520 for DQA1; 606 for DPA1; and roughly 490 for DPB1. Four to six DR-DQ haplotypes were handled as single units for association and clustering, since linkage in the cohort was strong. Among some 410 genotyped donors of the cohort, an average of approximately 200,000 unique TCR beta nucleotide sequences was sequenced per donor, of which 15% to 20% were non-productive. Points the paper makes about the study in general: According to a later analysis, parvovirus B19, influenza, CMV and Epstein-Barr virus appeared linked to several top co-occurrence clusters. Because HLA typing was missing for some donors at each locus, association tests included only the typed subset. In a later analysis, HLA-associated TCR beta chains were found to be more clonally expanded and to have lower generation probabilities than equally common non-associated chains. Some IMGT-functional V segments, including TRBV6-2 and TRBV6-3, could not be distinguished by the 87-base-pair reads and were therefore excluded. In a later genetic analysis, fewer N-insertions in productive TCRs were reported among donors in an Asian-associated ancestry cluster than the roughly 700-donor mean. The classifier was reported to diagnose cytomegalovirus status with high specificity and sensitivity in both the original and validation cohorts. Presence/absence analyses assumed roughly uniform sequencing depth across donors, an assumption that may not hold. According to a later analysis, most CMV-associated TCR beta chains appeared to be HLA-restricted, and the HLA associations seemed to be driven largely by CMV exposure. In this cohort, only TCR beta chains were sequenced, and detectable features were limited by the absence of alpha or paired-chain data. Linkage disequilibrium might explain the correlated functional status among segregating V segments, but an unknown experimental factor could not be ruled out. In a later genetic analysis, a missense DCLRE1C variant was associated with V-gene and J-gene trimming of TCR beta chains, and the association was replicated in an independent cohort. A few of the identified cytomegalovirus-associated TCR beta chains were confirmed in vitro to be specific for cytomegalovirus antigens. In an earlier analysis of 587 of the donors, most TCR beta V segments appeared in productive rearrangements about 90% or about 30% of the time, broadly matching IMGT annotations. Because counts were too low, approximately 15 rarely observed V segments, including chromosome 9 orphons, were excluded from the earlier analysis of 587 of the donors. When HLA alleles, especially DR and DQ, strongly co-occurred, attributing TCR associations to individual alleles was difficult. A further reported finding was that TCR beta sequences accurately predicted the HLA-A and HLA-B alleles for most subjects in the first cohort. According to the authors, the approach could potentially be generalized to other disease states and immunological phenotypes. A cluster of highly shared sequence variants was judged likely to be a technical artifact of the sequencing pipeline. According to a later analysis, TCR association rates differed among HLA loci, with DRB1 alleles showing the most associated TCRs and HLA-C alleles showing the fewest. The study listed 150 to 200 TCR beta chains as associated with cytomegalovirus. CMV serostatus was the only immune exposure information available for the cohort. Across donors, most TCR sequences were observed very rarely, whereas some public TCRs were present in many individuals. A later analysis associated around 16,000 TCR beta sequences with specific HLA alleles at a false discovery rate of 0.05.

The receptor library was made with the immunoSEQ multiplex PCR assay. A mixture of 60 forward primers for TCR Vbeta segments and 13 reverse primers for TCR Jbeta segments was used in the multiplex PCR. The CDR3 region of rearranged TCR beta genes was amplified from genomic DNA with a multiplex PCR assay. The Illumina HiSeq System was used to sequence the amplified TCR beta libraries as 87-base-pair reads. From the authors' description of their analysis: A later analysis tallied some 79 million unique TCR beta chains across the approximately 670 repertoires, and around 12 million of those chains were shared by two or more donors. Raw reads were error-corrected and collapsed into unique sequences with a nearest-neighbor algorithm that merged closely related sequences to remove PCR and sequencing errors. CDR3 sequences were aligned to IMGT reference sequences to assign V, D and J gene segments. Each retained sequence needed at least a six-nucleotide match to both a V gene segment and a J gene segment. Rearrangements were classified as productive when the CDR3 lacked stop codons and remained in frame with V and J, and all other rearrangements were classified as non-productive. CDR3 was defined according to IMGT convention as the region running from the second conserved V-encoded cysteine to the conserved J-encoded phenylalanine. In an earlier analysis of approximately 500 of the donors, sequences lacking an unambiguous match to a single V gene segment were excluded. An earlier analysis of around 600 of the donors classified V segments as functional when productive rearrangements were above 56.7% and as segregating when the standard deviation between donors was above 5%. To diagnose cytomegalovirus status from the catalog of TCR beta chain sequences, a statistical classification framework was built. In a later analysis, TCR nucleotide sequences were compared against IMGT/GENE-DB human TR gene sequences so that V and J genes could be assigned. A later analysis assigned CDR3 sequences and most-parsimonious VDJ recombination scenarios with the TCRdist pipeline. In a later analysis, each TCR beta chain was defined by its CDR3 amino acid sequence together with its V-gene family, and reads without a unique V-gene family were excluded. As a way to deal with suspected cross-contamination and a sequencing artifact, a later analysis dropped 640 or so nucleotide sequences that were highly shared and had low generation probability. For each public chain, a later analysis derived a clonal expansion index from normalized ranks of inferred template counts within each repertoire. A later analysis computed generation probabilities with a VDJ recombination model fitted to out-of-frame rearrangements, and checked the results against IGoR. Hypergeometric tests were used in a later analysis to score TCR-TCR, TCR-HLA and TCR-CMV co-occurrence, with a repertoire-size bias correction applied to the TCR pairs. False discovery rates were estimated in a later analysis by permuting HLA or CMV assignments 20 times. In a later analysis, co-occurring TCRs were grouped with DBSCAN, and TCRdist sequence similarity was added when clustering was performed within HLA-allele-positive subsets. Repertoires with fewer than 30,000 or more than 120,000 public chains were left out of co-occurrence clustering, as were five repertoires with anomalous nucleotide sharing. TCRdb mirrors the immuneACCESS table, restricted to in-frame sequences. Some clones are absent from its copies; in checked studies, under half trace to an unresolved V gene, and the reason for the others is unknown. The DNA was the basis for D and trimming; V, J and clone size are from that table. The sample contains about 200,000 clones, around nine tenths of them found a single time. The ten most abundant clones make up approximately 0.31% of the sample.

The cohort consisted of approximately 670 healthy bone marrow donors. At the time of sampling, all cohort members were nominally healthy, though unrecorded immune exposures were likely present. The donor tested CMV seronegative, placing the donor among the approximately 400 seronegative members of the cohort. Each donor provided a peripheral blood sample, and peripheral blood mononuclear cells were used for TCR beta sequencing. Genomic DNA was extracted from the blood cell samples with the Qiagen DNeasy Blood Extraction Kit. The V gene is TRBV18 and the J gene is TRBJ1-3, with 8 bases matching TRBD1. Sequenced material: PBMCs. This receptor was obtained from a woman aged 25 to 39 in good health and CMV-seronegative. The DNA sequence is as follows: TGTGCCAGCTCACCAGGAAAGCGGACAGGGGGAAACACCATATATTTT. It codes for CASSPGKRTGGNTIYF.